This T cell receptor (beta chain) derives from a study of blood T cells in healthy people across ages. Primers used in a second PCR of about 7 to 12 cycles were a sample-barcoded 5' primer and a J-beta primer mix. One entry per CDR3 protein, called by TCRdb with MiXCR from the 5' RACE reads. Found here are around 900,000 distinct CDR3 sequences, roughly 51% of them singletons; the top ten hold about a fifth. This clonotype turned up a few times. The CDR3 length is 14 residues. The ends were cut back, 3 bases at V and 4 bases at J, with 12 bases in the middle. Germline values: CDR1 MGHDK, CDR2 SYGVNS. The V gene is TRBV25-1, the J gene TRBJ1-2, with D perhaps TRBD1 (5 bases). This sequence originates from a woman aged 55-69 years in good health. Material for sequencing was blood. The CDR3 bases are TGTGCCAGCAGTGAGGCGGACATCATCTATGGCTACACCTTC. Protein: CASSEADIIYGYTF.